This TCR beta chain derives from a study of vaccination effects on CD4 cells after COVID-19. A word on this clone: No antigen is known for it.

In germline, CDR1 is SNHLY, CDR2 FYNNEI. This CDR3 is built from 14 residues. With 1 base removed from V and 4 bases from J, the gap between germline ends came to 8 bases. Once cultured for 10 to 11 days, the cells underwent separation to obtain CD4+ T cells. Assay used: immunoSEQ multiplex PCR; TCRdb lists only in-frame clones, some missing. This table has under 60,000 clones, over 50% appearing once. The sample here was CD4+ T cells from PBMCs cultured without peptide, taken before COVID-19 vaccination. The chain recombines TRBV2 with TRBJ1-5; D is ambiguous. The clonotype originates from a human donor who received a COVID-19 vaccine. The DNA for the CDR3 is TGTGCCAGCAGTGAAGTCCCGGGAAATCAGCCCCAGCATTTT. This sequence encodes CASSEVPGNQPQHF.